This passage covers 30 T cell receptor beta chains from one sample sequenced in a study of T cells expressing NK-cell markers. TCRdb reprocessed the 5' RACE reads; each CDR3 protein has one entry and no DNA is given. The data show fewer than 400,000 distinct CDR3 sequences, and the top ten clones hold 9.5% to 12%. Sequencing input: blood T cells: a sorted CD56 or NKG2C T cell subset, CD4+ or CD8+ T cells, or bulk PBMC T cells (not recorded which). All receptors derive from a woman between 50 and 59 years old in good health.

This rearrangement joins TRBV6-6 to TRBJ2-1; TCRdb's D gene call, TRBD2, goes unchecked for lack of DNA. There are 15 residues in the CDR3. Germline CDR1 reads MNHNY; CDR2 reads SVGAGI (reference sequence). The CDR3 region is CASSQRLAGELEQFF.

This chain uses TRBV24-1 with TRBJ2-7; TCRdb outputs TRBD1, but without DNA this stays unchecked. The CDR3 is 15 residues long. Germline CDR1 reads KGHDR; CDR2 reads SFDVKD. CDR3 protein: CATSEAQGYSYEQYF.

The chain recombines TRBV20-1 with TRBJ1-2; the D gene TCRdb calls, TRBD1, cannot be checked with no DNA. The CDR3 runs 16 residues. The germline gives CDR1 DFQATT, CDR2 SNEGSKA (reference sequence). Here the CDR3 reads CSASMPSGTDNYGYTF.

The chain links TRBV24-1 to TRBJ2-2; the D gene TCRdb calls, TRBD1, cannot be checked with no DNA. The CDR3 sequence is 13 residues long. The germline gives CDR1 KGHDR, CDR2 SFDVKD. This CDR3 reads CATTNRGNGELFF.

J is TRBJ2-3 and V is TRBV10-1; there is no DNA to check the TCRdb D call of TRBD2. This CDR3 is 14 amino acids long. CDR1 and CDR2 from the germline V gene are WNHNN and SYGVQD (reference sequence). This CDR3 is CASSELWAPDTQYF.

The CDR3 sequence: CASSFASGNTEAFF. V gene TRBV12-3 or TRBV12-4 combines with J gene TRBJ1-1. The CDR3 consists of 14 residues.

The chain recombines TRBV20-1 with TRBJ2-7. Germline-derived CDR1 and CDR2 are DFQATT and SNEGSKA (reference sequence). The CDR3 consists of 14 residues. The CDR3 spells CSATSRRGSDEQYF.

The V gene is TRBV7-3, the J gene TRBJ2-1; TCRdb outputs TRBD2, but without DNA this stays unchecked. Germline CDR1 and CDR2: SGHTA and FQGTGA. The CDR3 is 15 residues long. This chain's CDR3 is CASTLAGAGGNEQFF.

The J gene is TRBJ1-2, the V gene TRBV24-1; TCRdb lists TRBD1, though no DNA is available to test this call. The CDR3 is made up of 14 amino acids. The V gene's germline CDR1 is KGHDR and CDR2 SFDVKD. This CDR3 reads CATSDPGTPYGYTF.

The V call is TRBV10-3, the J call TRBJ2-2; no DNA is available, so the TRBD1 call from TCRdb remains unchecked. The germline V gene encodes CDR1 ENHRY and CDR2 SYGVKD. CDR3 size: 17 residues. The CDR3 is CAISESPGQRNTGELFF.

V and J are TRBV12-3 or TRBV12-4 and TRBJ1-5. CDR3 length: 13 amino acids. CDR3: CASTLGETRPQHF.

The chain joins TRBV10-2 to TRBJ2-4; TCRdb outputs TRBD2, but without DNA this stays unchecked. This CDR3 has 18 amino acids. CDR1 is WSHSY and CDR2 is SAAADI in the germline V gene. The CDR3 is CASSDTRVSREGGNIQYF.

J is TRBJ2-1 and V is TRBV20-1; TCRdb's D call of TRBD1 is untestable without DNA. This CDR3 is built from 17 residues. The V gene's germline CDR1 is DFQATT and CDR2 SNEGSKA (reference sequence). The CDR3 loop reads CSARDLRGRSSYNEQFF.

The chain's CDR3 is CASSHDPTPLGFNEQFF. V gene TRBV4-1 combines with J gene TRBJ2-1; the TCRdb D gene call, TRBD1, has no DNA to confirm it. From germline, CDR1 is MGHRA and CDR2 YSYEKL. The CDR3 is 17 residues long.

The CDR3 region is CATSTRDRDTQYF. The V and J genes are TRBV15 and TRBJ2-3; the D call of TRBD1 rests on TCRdb alone, since no DNA is present to check it. CDR1 is LNHNV, CDR2 YYDKDF, per germline (reference sequence). CDR3 length equals 13 residues.

The chain is built from TRBV5-1 and TRBJ2-5. This CDR3 has 15 amino acids. Germline lookup yields CDR1 SGHRS and CDR2 YFSETQ. CDR3 sequence: CASSQISRSEETQYF. Variable domain in full (rest from reference TRBV5-1 and TRBJ2-5): KAGVTQTPRYLIKTRGQQVTLSCSPISGHRSVSWYQQTPGQGLQFLFEYFSETQRNKGNFPGRFSGRQFSNSRSEMNVSTLELGDSALYLCASSQISRSEETQYFGPGTRLLVL.

This chain links TRBV29-1 with TRBJ1-4; the D call of TRBD1 rests on TCRdb alone, since no DNA is present to check it. Per germline, CDR1 SQVTM and CDR2 ANQGSEA. The CDR3 runs to 13 residues. The CDR3 protein is CSVVGGGQEKLFF.

V is TRBV3-1 and J is TRBJ2-7; the TCRdb D gene call, TRBD1, has no DNA to confirm it. This CDR3 spans 15 amino acids. CDR1 and CDR2 from the germline V gene are LGHDT and YNNKEL (reference sequence). This CDR3 reads CASSQEWQGFYEQYF.

The V call is TRBV5-1, the J call TRBJ2-2; TCRdb outputs TRBD1, but without DNA this stays unchecked. There are 13 residues in the CDR3. Germline CDR1 is SGHRS and CDR2 is YFSETQ. The CDR3 here is CASSIRTGEELFF.

The V and J genes are TRBV6-6 and TRBJ2-1; with no DNA, the TCRdb D assignment of TRBD1 cannot be verified. The CDR3 contains 14 residues. CDR1 and CDR2 from the germline V gene are MNHNY and SVGAGI (reference sequence). The CDR3 is CASRSPGGNNEQFF.

The gene calls are TRBV29-1 and TRBJ1-2; with no DNA, the TCRdb D assignment of TRBD1 cannot be verified. This CDR3 region has 13 residues. Germline CDR1 reads SQVTM; CDR2 reads ANQGSEA. The CDR3 protein is CSVTGTITYGYTF.

The chain is built from TRBV5-1 and TRBJ1-3; TCRdb proposes TRBD1, but this gene call is untestable without DNA. Germline assignment: CDR1 SGHRS and CDR2 YFSETQ. This CDR3 has 17 amino acids. CDR3 sequence reads: CASSLKDGGHSGNTIYF.

The rearrangement joins TRBV4-2 to TRBJ2-1. CDR3 size: 16 residues. Germline V gene sequence: CDR1 LGHNA, CDR2 YNFKEQ. The CDR3 loop reads CASSQEIQGRSNEQFF.

This chain links TRBV14 with TRBJ2-1; the D call from TCRdb, TRBD1, cannot be confirmed without DNA. This CDR3 comprises 15 residues. Germline V gene lookup returns CDR1 SGHDN and CDR2 FVKESK. The CDR3 protein is CASSQGRPPGDEQFF.

The chain couples TRBV10-2 to TRBJ2-1. Germline loops: CDR1 WSHSY, CDR2 SAAADI. CDR3 length: 14 amino acids. The CDR3 loop is CASSESFGDNEQFF.

V gene TRBV20-1 combines with J gene TRBJ2-7; TCRdb indicates TRBD2, and absent DNA this call remains unverified. This CDR3 contains 16 residues. Germline values: CDR1 DFQATT, CDR2 SNEGSKA (reference sequence). CDR3 sequence: CSARAWRSSSSYEQYF.

The genes are TRBV12-3 or TRBV12-4 and TRBJ1-1. The CDR3 runs to 12 residues. The CDR3: CASSLRDVSAFF.

CDR3 sequence reads: CASSSAGTGERTGELFF. This chain links TRBV27 with TRBJ2-2; TCRdb outputs TRBD1, but without DNA this stays unchecked. Per the germline V gene, CDR1 is MNHEY and CDR2 is SMNVEV (reference sequence). This CDR3 is built from 17 residues.

V and J are TRBV21-1 and TRBJ2-7; TCRdb designates TRBD1, a call that cannot be tested without DNA. TRBV21-1 is given as a pseudogene. CDR3 length: 15 residues. The chain's CDR3 is CASSKKGARRDEQYF.

The chain has TRBV12-3 or TRBV12-4 and TRBJ2-7. The CDR3 consists of 14 residues. The CDR3 protein is CASSFLERSYEQYF.